A single sample is the source of the 8 T cell receptor beta chains below, sequenced in a study of T cell repertoires in cytomegalovirus infection. One entry per CDR3 protein results from TCRdb running MiXCR on the reads. The data hold 100,000 to 150,000 distinct CDR3 sequences, with about 24% observed a single time. These receptors have no identified antigens. Sample: PBMCs, sequenced either directly or after in vitro stimulation (not recorded which). The source of these receptors is a human donor in good health (CMV status not recorded). Some clones in this sample may be carry-over from other donors' samples.

The V and J genes are TRBV20-1 and TRBJ2-1, with a tentative D call TRBD2 (6 bases). Germline CDR1 reads DFQATT; CDR2 reads SNEGSKA (reference sequence). V was trimmed by 1 base and J by 3 bases, leaving 13 bases between them. The CDR3 loop spans 15 amino acids. CDR3 region: CSARAEGLLYNEQFF. The CDR3 nucleotides read TGCAGTGCTAGAGCGGAGGGGCTTCTCTACAATGAGCAGTTCTTC.

The chain has TRBV2 and TRBJ2-3; TRBD2 matches 8 bases. V shed 6 bases and J 5 bases; nucleotides not matched to a gene: 10. Looked up from germline, CDR1 is SNHLY and CDR2 is FYNNEI. The CDR3 is 15 amino acids. The CDR3 bases are TGTGCCAGCAGCCGGACTAGCCGGGGATTAGATACGCAGTATTTT. It yields the protein CASSRTSRGLDTQYF. The full variable domain, in which reference TRBV2 and TRBJ2-3 provide the parts outside the CDR3, is EPEVTQTPSHQVTQMGQEVILRCVPISNHLYFYWYRQILGQKVEFLVSFYNNEISEKSEIFDDQFSVERPDGSNFTLKIRSTKLEDSAMYFCASSRTSRGLDTQYFGPGTRLTVL.

This clonotype was seen repeatedly, ten times or more. The chain links TRBV7-9 to TRBJ1-1; D unclear. The CDR3 extends over 11 amino acids. Germline V gene data show CDR1 as SEHNR and CDR2 as FQNEAQ (reference sequence). V was trimmed by 5 bases and J by 2 bases, leaving 3 bases between them. CDR3 DNA sequence: TGTGCCAGCAGCCTCAACACTGAAGCTTTCTTT. Amino acids: CASSLNTEAFF.

In its sample, this clonotype was seen many times. V usage is TRBV11-2 and J usage is TRBJ1-1, with TRBD1 as a possible D gene (6 bases). V lost 5 bases, J lost 5 bases, and 15 bases lay in between. The CDR3 has 14 amino acids. Germline V lookup: CDR1 SGHAT, CDR2 FQNNGV. CDR3: CASSLWGGETEAFF. The CDR3 bases are TGTGCCAGCAGCCTCTGGGGGGGCGAGACTGAAGCTTTCTTT.

The V and J genes are TRBV6-2 or TRBV6-3 and TRBJ2-1, with D possibly called TRBD1 or TRBD2 (5 bases each). Trimming took off 0 bases at V and 2 bases at J, with 8 bases between the two ends. This CDR3 contains 15 residues. Germline V gene data show CDR1 as MNHEY and CDR2 as SVGEGT. The DNA for the CDR3 is TGTGCCAGCAGTTACTCAGGGGAGCCCTACAATGAGCAGTTCTTC. Its protein product is CASSYSGEPYNEQFF.

This clonotype was seen repeatedly, ten times or more. V usage is TRBV9 and J usage is TRBJ2-1, with TRBD2 as a possible D gene (6 bases). Germline values: CDR1 SGDLS, CDR2 YYNGEE. The CDR3 sequence is 16 residues long. The ends were cut back, 3 bases at V and 0 bases at J, with 13 bases in the middle. This CDR3 reads CASSAARGFSYNEQFF. The CDR3, as DNA: TGTGCCAGCAGCGCGGCCCGGGGGTTCTCCTACAATGAGCAGTTCTTC.

Only a few counts were recorded for this clonotype. This chain connects TRBV10-3 to TRBJ2-2; no definite D call. CDR3 length equals 14 residues. Trimming removed 7 bases at V and 7 bases at J, with 16 bases between. Germline CDR1 reads ENHRY; CDR2 reads SYGVKD. The CDR3: CAINPSILGGELFF. The DNA of the CDR3 is TGTGCCATCAATCCCTCAATTTTGGGCGGGGAGCTGTTTTTT.

The chain has TRBV12-5 and TRBJ2-1; TRBD2 matches 12 bases. CDR1 is LGHNT and CDR2 is FRNRAP in the germline V gene. The CDR3 has 17 residues. Trimming cost V 4 bases and J 7 bases; bases outside gene matches: 11. Here the CDR3 DNA reads TGTGCTAGTGGTTCGACCAAACTAGCGGGAGGAATGAATGAGCAGTTCTTC. Amino acid sequence: CASGSTKLAGGMNEQFF.